This is a list of T cell receptor beta chains from one sample in a study of T cell responses to AZD1222 COVID-19 vaccine. Libraries were prepared by immunoSEQ multiplex PCR; TCRdb keeps only in-frame clonotypes and omits some of them. The data contain some 110,000 clones, 85% to 90% of them seen just once; the ten biggest clones take up approximately 3.3%. Sample: peripheral blood, taken on day 0 of AZD1222 vaccination. These receptors came from an adult in good health. The CDR3 runs from the conserved cysteine through the conserved F or W. The order of the fields is J gene, V gene, D gene, clone size, CDR3 protein, CDR3 DNA. The D gene is left open where the match is weak. Clone size, where shown, is once, few, many, or a class for clones that have expanded.

J gene: TRBJ2-2; V gene: TRBV12-3/TRBV12-4; D gene: NA; clone size: NA; CDR3 protein: CASSINTGELFF; CDR3 DNA: TGTGCCAGCAGTATAAATACCGGGGAGCTGTTTTTT
J gene: TRBJ2-1; V gene: TRBV5-1; D gene: NA; clone size: NA; CDR3 protein: CASSLAPAGSYNEQFF; CDR3 DNA: TGCGCCAGCAGCTTGGCCCCCGCGGGCTCCTACAATGAGCAGTTCTTC
J gene: TRBJ2-7; V gene: TRBV13; D gene: TRBD2; clone size: NA; CDR3 protein: CASSLARLAGSPPREQYF; CDR3 DNA: TGTGCCAGCAGCTTAGCGCGGCTAGCGGGGTCCCCTCCTAGGGAGCAGTACTTC
J gene: TRBJ1-1; V gene: TRBV6-4; D gene: NA; clone size: NA; CDR3 protein: CASSDSLGVEAFF; CDR3 DNA: TGTGCCAGCAGTGACTCGCTTGGGGTTGAAGCTTTCTTT
J gene: TRBJ1-4; V gene: TRBV28; D gene: TRBD1; clone size: NA; CDR3 protein: CASSLDRANEKLFF; CDR3 DNA: TGTGCCAGCAGTCTCGACAGGGCCAATGAAAAACTGTTTTTT
J gene: TRBJ1-1; V gene: TRBV28; D gene: TRBD1; clone size: NA; CDR3 protein: CASSFLGQGLRTDTEAFF; CDR3 DNA: TGTGCCAGCAGTTTTTTAGGACAGGGTCTTCGTACGGACACTGAAGCTTTCTTT
J gene: TRBJ2-7; V gene: TRBV27; D gene: TRBD1; clone size: NA; CDR3 protein: CASSLGTGLSEQYF; CDR3 DNA: TGTGCCAGCAGCCTCGGGACAGGGTTAAGCGAGCAGTACTTC
J gene: TRBJ1-1; V gene: TRBV27; D gene: NA; clone size: NA; CDR3 protein: CASSLISSTEAFF; CDR3 DNA: TGTGCCAGCAGTTTAATCAGTAGTACTGAAGCTTTCTTT
J gene: TRBJ2-7; V gene: TRBV4-2; D gene: TRBD2; clone size: NA; CDR3 protein: CASSPRTSGLSYEQYF; CDR3 DNA: TGTGCCAGCAGCCCCCGGACTAGCGGACTCTCCTACGAGCAGTACTTC
J gene: TRBJ2-5; V gene: TRBV7-2; D gene: NA; clone size: NA; CDR3 protein: CASSLGPWGSRETQYF; CDR3 DNA: TGTGCCAGCAGCTTGGGTCCGTGGGGGTCCCGGGAGACCCAGTACTTC
J gene: TRBJ2-1; V gene: TRBV7-7; D gene: TRBD2; clone size: NA; CDR3 protein: CASSLGVSGGFGEQFF; CDR3 DNA: TGTGCCAGCAGCTTAGGCGTTAGCGGGGGATTTGGGGAGCAGTTCTTC
J gene: TRBJ2-3; V gene: TRBV3-1/TRBV3-2; D gene: TRBD2; clone size: NA; CDR3 protein: CASSLTSGAPPDTQYF; CDR3 DNA: TGTGCCAGCAGCCTGACTAGCGGGGCCCCCCCAGATACGCAGTATTTT
J gene: TRBJ2-1; V gene: TRBV6-1; D gene: NA; clone size: NA; CDR3 protein: CASSVLRQTLSYNEQFF; CDR3 DNA: TGTGCCAGCAGTGTACTCCGACAGACCCTTTCCTACAATGAGCAGTTCTTC
J gene: TRBJ1-1; V gene: TRBV19; D gene: NA; clone size: NA; CDR3 protein: CASNKGATEAFF; CDR3 DNA: TGTGCCAGTAACAAGGGTGCCACTGAAGCTTTCTTT
J gene: TRBJ2-3; V gene: TRBV2; D gene: TRBD2; clone size: once; CDR3 protein: CASTSIRIAGVTDTQYF; CDR3 DNA: TGTGCCAGCACTTCGATAAGGATAGCGGGGGTAACAGATACGCAGTATTTT
J gene: TRBJ2-7; V gene: TRBV7-8; D gene: NA; clone size: NA; CDR3 protein: CASSPVGGRFYEQYF; CDR3 DNA: TGTGCCAGCAGTCCGGTCGGGGGACGGTTCTACGAGCAGTACTTC
J gene: TRBJ1-3; V gene: TRBV28; D gene: TRBD1; clone size: once; CDR3 protein: CASSPGQGASGNTIYF; CDR3 DNA: TGTGCCAGCAGTCCGGGACAGGGGGCATCTGGAAACACCATATATTTT
J gene: TRBJ2-3; V gene: TRBV7-9; D gene: TRBD1; clone size: NA; CDR3 protein: CAIRTGVTDTQYF; CDR3 DNA: TGTGCCATTCGGACAGGGGTAACAGATACGCAGTATTTT
J gene: TRBJ1-1; V gene: TRBV28; D gene: TRBD1; clone size: NA; CDR3 protein: CASSSPGQGMNTEAFF; CDR3 DNA: TGTGCCAGCAGTTCCCCTGGACAGGGGATGAACACTGAAGCTTTCTTT
J gene: TRBJ2-2; V gene: TRBV3-1/TRBV3-2; D gene: NA; clone size: NA; CDR3 protein: CASSQEYSTGELFF; CDR3 DNA: TGTGCCAGCAGCCAAGAATATTCGACCGGGGAGCTGTTTTTT
J gene: TRBJ1-1; V gene: TRBV7-3; D gene: NA; clone size: NA; CDR3 protein: CASSLNPTYRAEAFF; CDR3 DNA: TGTGCCAGCAGCTTAAATCCCACCTACAGAGCTGAAGCTTTCTTT
J gene: TRBJ2-3; V gene: TRBV27; D gene: NA; clone size: NA; CDR3 protein: CASTPNPRGTDTQYF; CDR3 DNA: TGTGCCAGCACTCCGAACCCCCGGGGGACAGATACGCAGTATTTT